This TCR beta chain was observed in a study of T cells after posttransplantation cyclophosphamide. General observations from the study: Skin or GI-infiltrating T cells shared few TRB sequences with blood. Recipient CMV seropositivity and CMV reactivation strongly tracked TRB clonality.

This clone was detected many times. The antigen is undetermined. The CDR3 covers 15 residues. Germline V gene lookup returns CDR1 MNHNS and CDR2 SASEGT. V lost 1 base, J lost 5 bases, and 5 bases stayed unmatched. Generated by immunoSEQ multiplex PCR, the TCRdb table keeps only in-frame clones and is missing some. Singletons are absent from the sample, which has around 44,000 clones. Peripheral blood was collected from the related graft donor on the marrow donation day. The receptor was derived from a man aged 35-49 years in good health, CMV-negative, and a related stem cell transplant donor. The chain has TRBV6-1 and TRBJ2-1; TRBD2 agrees at 7 bases. The sequencing sample was made of PBMCs. CDR3 sequence: CASSEGSSGNNEQFF. CDR3 DNA sequence: TGTGCCAGCAGTGAAGGGTCTAGCGGAAACAATGAGCAGTTCTTC.